A selection of T cell receptor beta chains follows, all from one sample in a study of CD8+CD57+ T cells in acquired aplastic anemia. TCRdb independently ran MiXCR on the reads; one entry per CDR3 protein. This table holds about 64,000 distinct CDR3 sequences, 45% to 70% found once. Sequenced input: sorted CD4+, CD8+, or CD8+CD57+ T cells (not recorded which) from PBMCs. All receptors derive from a human donor in good health, serving as a control. Each CDR3 is given with its conserved first and last residue. D genes are given only for firm matches. Clone size, where shown, is once, few, many, or a class for clones that have expanded.

D: .; V: TRBV29-1; size: .; J: TRBJ1-2; CDR3: CSVGTYLANYGYTF; DNA: TGCAGCGTCGGGACGTATTTAGCTAACTATGGCTACACCTTC
D: .; V: TRBV29-1; size: .; J: TRBJ1-5; CDR3: CSAKGPQQPQHF; DNA: TGTAGCGCGAAGGGACCCCAACAGCCCCAGCATTTT
D: .; V: TRBV19; size: few; J: TRBJ1-1; CDR3: CASSLATGTSTEAFF; DNA: TGTGCCAGCAGCTTAGCGACGGGGACCAGCACTGAAGCTTTCTTT
D: TRBD1; V: TRBV12-3/TRBV12-4; size: many; J: TRBJ1-2; CDR3: CASTTRTGRDGYTF; DNA: TGTGCCAGCACCACCAGGACAGGGCGAGACGGCTACACCTTC
D: TRBD2; V: TRBV11-1; size: .; J: TRBJ2-3; CDR3: CASSFAGGWGSGAKERDTQYF; DNA: TGTGCCAGCAGCTTCGCTGGGGGCTGGGGTAGCGGGGCGAAAGAGAGGGATACGCAGTATTTT
D: .; V: TRBV12-3/TRBV12-4; size: many; J: TRBJ1-1; CDR3: CASSPASEGTEAFF; DNA: TGTGCCAGCAGCCCCGCCTCGGAGGGGACTGAAGCTTTCTTT
D: .; V: TRBV6-1; size: many; J: TRBJ1-1; CDR3: CASSEGGGPNTEAFF; DNA: TGTGCCAGCAGTGAAGGTGGGGGGCCGAACACTGAAGCTTTCTTT
D: .; V: TRBV15; size: .; J: TRBJ1-2; CDR3: CATSRAGAGQFYGYTF; DNA: TGTGCCACCAGCAGAGCCGGGGCAGGGCAGTTCTATGGCTACACCTTC
D: .; V: TRBV29-1; size: .; J: TRBJ1-2; CDR3: CSAKGNNYGYTF; DNA: TGCAGCGCCAAAGGAAATAACTATGGCTACACCTTC
D: .; V: TRBV18; size: many; J: TRBJ1-1; CDR3: CASSFDSMNTEAFF; DNA: TGTGCCAGCTCCTTTGACAGTATGAACACTGAAGCTTTCTTT
D: .; V: TRBV2; size: .; J: TRBJ1-1; CDR3: CASKVNRMNTEAFF; DNA: TGTGCCAGCAAGGTAAACAGAATGAACACTGAAGCTTTCTTT
D: TRBD2; V: TRBV2; size: once; J: TRBJ2-1; CDR3: CASSDGASGRNEQFF; DNA: TGTGCCAGCAGTGATGGGGCTAGCGGGAGGAATGAGCAGTTCTTC
D: TRBD1; V: TRBV19; size: .; J: TRBJ1-2; CDR3: CASNRRGRVGGYTF; DNA: TGTGCCAGTAACCGCAGGGGGCGAGTGGGTGGCTACACCTTC
D: .; V: TRBV9; size: few; J: TRBJ1-2; CDR3: CASSQDQYGYTF; DNA: TGTGCCAGCAGCCAGGACCAATATGGCTACACCTTC
D: TRBD1; V: TRBV29-1; size: once; J: TRBJ1-2; CDR3: CSVERGQGHTF; DNA: TGCAGCGTTGAAAGGGGACAGGGCCACACCTTC
D: .; V: TRBV19; size: .; J: TRBJ1-1; CDR3: CASSISGVTEAFF; DNA: TGTGCCAGTAGTATCAGCGGGGTAACTGAAGCTTTCTTT
D: .; V: TRBV20-1; size: .; J: TRBJ1-6; CDR3: CSARLGGQGASPLHF; DNA: TGCAGCGCGAGGTTGGGGGGTCAGGGTGCTTCACCCCTCCACTTT
D: TRBD1; V: TRBV20-1; size: .; J: TRBJ2-7; CDR3: CSASQTGVFYEQYF; DNA: TGCAGTGCGAGCCAGACAGGGGTCTTCTACGAGCAGTACTTC
D: .; V: TRBV28; size: many; J: TRBJ1-5; CDR3: CASNRLRGRDQPQHF; DNA: TGTGCCAGCAATCGATTAAGGGGTAGGGATCAGCCCCAGCATTTT
D: TRBD1; V: TRBV19; size: .; J: TRBJ1-1; CDR3: CASSKHRDRWTEAFF; DNA: TGTGCCAGTAGTAAACACCGGGACAGGTGGACTGAAGCTTTCTTT
D: .; V: TRBV10-3; size: .; J: TRBJ1-2; CDR3: CAASGADYGYTF; DNA: TGTGCCGCCTCAGGGGCAGACTATGGCTACACCTTC
D: .; V: TRBV4-1; size: .; J: TRBJ1-2; CDR3: CASSQGGSYGYTF; DNA: TGCGCCAGCAGCCAAGGAGGGAGTTATGGCTACACCTTC
D: TRBD2; V: TRBV2; size: .; J: TRBJ2-3; CDR3: CASKRGSGSTDTQYF; DNA: TGTGCCAGCAAAAGGGGAAGCGGGAGTACAGATACGCAGTATTTT
D: TRBD1; V: TRBV10-3; size: few; J: TRBJ2-1; CDR3: CAISAPMTGDNEQFF; DNA: TGTGCCATCAGTGCTCCTATGACAGGGGACAATGAGCAGTTCTTC
D: .; V: TRBV19; size: medium-sized; J: TRBJ1-1; CDR3: CASSEEGRWTEAFF; DNA: TGTGCCAGTAGTGAGGAGGGCAGGTGGACTGAAGCTTTCTTT
D: TRBD1; V: TRBV19; size: many; J: TRBJ1-2; CDR3: CASNPRQGPYGYTF; DNA: TGTGCCAGTAACCCCCGACAGGGCCCCTATGGCTACACCTTC
D: TRBD2; V: TRBV7-2; size: .; J: TRBJ2-3; CDR3: CASSLRLAGEGTDTQYF; DNA: TGTGCCAGCAGCTTAAGGCTAGCGGGAGAGGGGACAGATACGCAGTATTTT
D: .; V: TRBV6-1; size: many; J: TRBJ1-5; CDR3: CASTGGYSNQPQHF; DNA: TGTGCCAGCACCGGGGGCTATAGCAATCAGCCCCAGCATTTT
D: .; V: TRBV15; size: .; J: TRBJ2-3; CDR3: CATSREAGNEIMDTQYF; DNA: TGTGCCACCAGCAGAGAGGCAGGGAATGAAATTATGGATACGCAGTATTTT
D: .; V: TRBV9; size: .; J: TRBJ2-2; CDR3: CASSSEHTGELFF; DNA: TGTGCCAGCAGCTCAGAACACACCGGGGAGCTGTTTTTT
D: TRBD1; V: TRBV12-3/TRBV12-4; size: .; J: TRBJ1-1; CDR3: CASSLDRGGYTEAFF; DNA: TGTGCCAGCAGTTTGGACAGGGGAGGCTACACTGAAGCTTTCTTT